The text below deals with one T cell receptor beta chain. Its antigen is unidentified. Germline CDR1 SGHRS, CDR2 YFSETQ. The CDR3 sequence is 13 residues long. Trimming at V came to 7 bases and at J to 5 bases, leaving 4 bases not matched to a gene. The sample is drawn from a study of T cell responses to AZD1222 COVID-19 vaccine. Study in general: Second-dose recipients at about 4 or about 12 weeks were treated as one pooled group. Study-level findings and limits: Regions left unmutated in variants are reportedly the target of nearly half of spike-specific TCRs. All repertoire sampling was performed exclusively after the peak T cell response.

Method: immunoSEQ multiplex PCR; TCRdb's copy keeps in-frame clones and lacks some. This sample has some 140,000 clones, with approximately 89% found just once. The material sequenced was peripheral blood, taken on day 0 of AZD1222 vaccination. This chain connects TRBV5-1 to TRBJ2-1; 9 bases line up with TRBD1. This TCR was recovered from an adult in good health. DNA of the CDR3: TGCGCCAGCCGGGACAGGGTTAACAATGAGCAGTTCTTC. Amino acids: CASRDRVNNEQFF.